This entry lists 3 T cell receptor beta chains sequenced from one sample in a study of blood T cells in healthy people across ages. For the second PCR, which ran for 7 to 11 cycles, a sample-barcoded 5' primer and a J-beta primer mix were used. One entry per CDR3 protein, called by TCRdb with MiXCR from the 5' RACE reads. The table lists 1.8 million or so distinct CDR3 sequences, about two fifths of them singletons. Sequenced material: blood. All receptors come from a human donor in good health.

This chain uses TRBV5-1 with TRBJ2-1; 7 positions match TRBD1. The J segment lost 2 bases and the V segment lost 4 bases, leaving 6 bases of the junction unmatched. Germline V CDR1 and CDR2: SGHRS, YFSETQ. The CDR3 is 15 amino acids. The CDR3 loop reads CASSPTGEPYNEQFF. Written as DNA, the CDR3 is TGCGCCAGCAGCCCCACAGGGGAACCCTACAATGAGCAGTTCTTC.

V and J are TRBV7-2 and TRBJ2-5, with no clear D. V was clipped by 4 bases and J by 9 bases, with 15 bases between them. The CDR3 is 13 amino acids. Germline V gene sequence: CDR1 SGHTA, CDR2 FQGNSA. CDR3 in DNA: TGTGCCAGCAGCTCACGGACGGCTCCGGCCCAGTACTTC. Amino acids: CASSSRTAPAQYF.

This clonotype occurred once. A much more abundant neighbour one base away suggests this may be a read error. The rearrangement joins TRBV29-1 to TRBJ2-5; D is unresolved. The J call may be wrong; the DNA end is better matched by TRBJ2-1. This CDR3 has 13 residues. Per germline, CDR1 SQVTM and CDR2 ANQGSEA. CDR3: CSVTAGTQETQFF. The CDR3 DNA sequence: TGCAGCGTGACCGCAGGAACACAAGAGACCCAGTTCTTC.